This T cell receptor beta chain was identified in a study of cytomegalovirus exposure and HLA in healthy donors. Study observations and caveats: When a later analysis was performed, an Asian-associated ancestry cluster reportedly had fewer N-insertions than the roughly 640-donor mean. What a later analysis showed was that several of the most significant clusters appeared linked to common viral pathogens. Being productive about 90% or about 30% of the time was typical of most TCR beta V segments in an earlier analysis.

With 60 Vbeta and 13 Jbeta primers, the PCR was carried out. Data came from immunoSEQ multiplex PCR; TCRdb stores just in-frame clones and leaves some out. The sample lists roughly 150,000 clones; more than 75% were seen once. Per the germline V gene, CDR1 is SGDLS and CDR2 is YYNGEE. V lost 0 bases, J lost 3 bases, and 12 bases lay in between. The CDR3 runs 15 residues. Worth noting for this clone: Its antigen is unidentified.

The sequencing input was PBMCs. The chain employs TRBV9 and TRBJ1-2; D remains unclear. The receptor's source is a woman in her thirties or forties in good health and CMV-seronegative. The CDR3 spells CASSVDSSGYYGYTF. For the CDR3, the DNA is TGTGCCAGCAGCGTAGACTCGTCAGGTTACTATGGCTACACCTTC.